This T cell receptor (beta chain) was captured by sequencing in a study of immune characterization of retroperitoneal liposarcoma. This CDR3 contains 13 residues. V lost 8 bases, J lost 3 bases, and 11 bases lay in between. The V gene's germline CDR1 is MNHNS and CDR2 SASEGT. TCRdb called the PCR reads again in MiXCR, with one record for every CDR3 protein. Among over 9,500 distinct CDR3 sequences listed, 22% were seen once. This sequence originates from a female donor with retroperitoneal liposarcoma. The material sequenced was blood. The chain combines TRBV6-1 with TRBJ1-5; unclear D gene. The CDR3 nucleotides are TGTGCCAGCGTAGGACTCAACAATCAGCCCCAGCATTTT. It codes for CASVGLNNQPQHF.